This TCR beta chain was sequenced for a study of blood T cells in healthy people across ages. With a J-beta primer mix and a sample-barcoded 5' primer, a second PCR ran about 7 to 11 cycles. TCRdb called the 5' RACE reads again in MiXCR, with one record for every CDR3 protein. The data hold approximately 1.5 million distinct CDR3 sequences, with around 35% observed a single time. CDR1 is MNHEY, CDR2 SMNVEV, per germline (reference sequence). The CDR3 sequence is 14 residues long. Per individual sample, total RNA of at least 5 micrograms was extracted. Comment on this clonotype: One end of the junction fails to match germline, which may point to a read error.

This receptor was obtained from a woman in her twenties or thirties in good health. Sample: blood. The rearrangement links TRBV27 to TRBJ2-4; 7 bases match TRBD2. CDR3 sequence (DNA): TGTACCAGCAGTTCAACAGCGGGAAAAAACATTCAGTACTTC. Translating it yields CTSSSTAGKNIQYF.